This T cell receptor beta chain derives from a study of blood T cell repertoires in COVID-19. Background on the study: Sites in the United States, Italy and Spain provided acute and convalescent COVID-19 samples. PBMCs, B-cell-depleted T cells, or T cells provided the cDNA or gDNA that made up the material.

The CDR3 length is 14 residues. The V end was cut by 2 bases, the J end by 4 bases, with 11 bases between. The germline gives CDR1 MNHNS, CDR2 SASEGT. Original processing methods: It was from reference gene primer amplification that nucleated cell counts were estimated. Data came from immunoSEQ multiplex PCR; TCRdb stores just in-frame clones and leaves some out. Clonal size and the V and J genes are those of that table, whereas D and trimming came from the DNA. The table has about 160,000 clones, 85% seen once. The TCR sequence derives from a human donor with acute or convalescent COVID-19. The donor label of this sample is uncertain. The rearrangement joins TRBV6-1 to TRBJ1-2; D may be TRBD1 (5 bases). The sample comprised peripheral blood. The CDR3 is CASSERQGTYGYTF. The DNA for the CDR3 is TGTGCCAGCAGTGAAAGGCAGGGTACCTATGGCTACACCTTC.